This T cell receptor (beta chain) was captured in a study of blood T cell repertoires in COVID-19. Study-level background: The cDNA or gDNA used as material had been derived from T cells, B-cell-depleted T cells, or PBMCs.

The CDR3 extends over 15 amino acids. V gave up 3 bases and J gave up 7 bases, with 16 bases separating them. Germline CDR1 is LNHDA and CDR2 is SQIVND (reference sequence). Methods used by the authors: Amplification with reference gene primers provided the estimates of nucleated cell counts. Clones were read by immunoSEQ multiplex PCR, and TCRdb kept only the in-frame ones, dropping some. The D gene and trimming were derived from the DNA, and the V and J assignments and clone size from that table. The data contain some 380,000 clones, about 80% of them seen just once; the ten biggest clones take up roughly 1.1%.

This TCR was sampled from a human donor with acute or convalescent COVID-19. The donor label of this sample is uncertain. J is TRBJ2-1 and V is TRBV19, with D perhaps matching TRBD2 (5 bases). What was sequenced was peripheral blood. The CDR3 DNA reads as TGTGCCAGTAGTATGATGAGGGCTCCGAGGAATGAGCAGTTCTTC. Translated, it gives CASSMMRAPRNEQFF.